This TCR beta chain was sequenced for a study of blood T cell repertoires in COVID-19. Study at large: Some COVID-19 samples were acute and others convalescent; all came from the United States, Italy and Spain.

V was clipped by 3 bases and J by 8 bases; unmatched bases: 6. The CDR3 covers 14 residues. Germline loops: CDR1 ENHRY, CDR2 SYGVKD. Produced via immunoSEQ multiplex PCR; TCRdb's table is partial and in-frame only. The sample lists 200,000 to 250,000 clones, 80% occurring once. Material: peripheral blood. The chain has TRBV10-3 and TRBJ1-4, with 7 bases matching TRBD1. This sequence was found in a woman aged 65 to 85 with acute or convalescent COVID-19. The CDR3 DNA is TGTGCCATCAGTGAAGGGACAGCCGGAGAAAAACTGTTTTTT. Encoded protein: CAISEGTAGEKLFF.